The 24 T cell receptor beta chains below come from one sample, sequenced in a study of CD4 T cells in relation to SARS-CoV-2 and coronaviruses. These receptors lack a known antigen. Libraries were prepared by immunoSEQ multiplex PCR; TCRdb keeps only in-frame clonotypes and omits some of them. The repertoire consists of about 37,000 clones, with 82% occurring once and the leading ten covering 4.5%. Sample: naive CD4+ T cells from PBMCs, cultured in vitro. Subset meaning: naive CD4+ T cells isolated by negative enrichment. These TCRs come from an adult with COVID-19.

This clone was seen just once. The rearrangement uses TRBV6-5 and TRBJ1-2; no definite D call. CDR3 length: 14 amino acids. V gave up 6 bases and J gave up 8 bases, with 19 bases separating them. Per germline, CDR1 MNHEY and CDR2 SVGAGI. CDR3 nucleotides: TGTGCCAGCAGCGCCGCCCGGGGTATTGGGGGCTACACCTTC. It specifies CASSAARGIGGYTF.

The J gene is TRBJ1-1, the V gene TRBV7-9; D is undetermined. The CDR3 is made up of 15 amino acids. Germline assignment: CDR1 SEHNR and CDR2 FQNEAQ (reference sequence). V was shortened by 1 base and J by 5 bases, with 14 bases between the two germline ends. In DNA, the CDR3 is TGTGCCAGCAGCTTAGGGCGTCTGGAATTTACTGAAGCTTTCTTT. It translates to CASSLGRLEFTEAFF. Complete variable domain (other parts from reference TRBV7-9 and TRBJ1-1): DTGVSQNPRHKITKRGQNVTFRCDPISEHNRLYWYRQTLGQGPEFLTYFQNEAQLEKSRLLSDRFSAERPKGSFSTLEIQRTEQGDSAMYLCASSLGRLEFTEAFFGQGTRLTVV.

This clone was counted between two and nine times. V gene TRBV5-1 combines with J gene TRBJ1-1, with D perhaps matching TRBD1 (6 bases). This CDR3 is built from 14 residues. CDR1 and CDR2 from the germline V gene are SGHRS and YFSETQ. Trimming removed 0 bases at V and 5 bases at J, with 11 bases between. The CDR3 DNA sequence: TGCGCCAGCAGCTTGGCCGGGACACGAACTGAAGCTTTCTTT. Amino acids: CASSLAGTRTEAFF.

V and J are TRBV7-9 and TRBJ2-4; D might be TRBD1 (6 bases). CDR1 is SEHNR, CDR2 FQNEAQ, per germline (reference sequence). The ends were cut back, 10 bases at V and 1 base at J, with 20 bases in the middle. There are 16 residues in the CDR3. The CDR3 DNA follows: TGTGCCACCCACACCCCCCTCACAGGGGCCAAAAACATTCAGTACTTC. Protein sequence: CATHTPLTGAKNIQYF.

This chain uses TRBV5-1 with TRBJ2-5, with TRBD2 identical over 8 bases. This CDR3 has 13 amino acids. The germline V gene has CDR1 SGHRS and CDR2 YFSETQ. Trimming removed 0 bases from V and 5 bases from J; junction bases left unmatched: 0. In DNA, the CDR3 is TGCGCCAGCAGCTTGGGACTAGCGGAGACCCAGTACTTC. It translates to CASSLGLAETQYF.

This chain connects TRBV7-9 to TRBJ1-6; 7 nucleotides agree with TRBD1. This CDR3 spans 17 amino acids. With V trimmed by 1 base and J by 11 bases, 14 bases remained unmatched. Looked up from germline, CDR1 is SEHNR and CDR2 is FQNEAQ (reference sequence). For the CDR3, the DNA is TGTGCCAGCAGCTTAGTACCGACAGGGAAGCGGATTACACCCCTCCACTTT. Protein product: CASSLVPTGKRITPLHF.

This clone was counted a single time. The chain joins TRBV3-1 (or the pseudogene TRBV3-2) to TRBJ2-3; D remains ambiguous. The CDR3 length is 16 residues. The germline CDR1 and CDR2 sequences are LGHDT and YNNKEL (reference sequence). V gave up 4 bases and J gave up 0 bases, with 14 bases separating them. The CDR3 spells CASSPVGLSSTDTQYF. The CDR3, as DNA: TGTGCCAGCAGCCCCGTAGGTCTGTCTAGCACAGATACGCAGTATTTT.

The chain has TRBV19 and TRBJ2-2; 7 nucleotides align to TRBD1. The CDR3 covers 14 residues. The trim removed 8 bases at V and 1 base at J, leaving 4 bases unmatched. Germline-derived CDR1 and CDR2 are LNHDA and SQIVND (reference sequence). In DNA form, the CDR3 reads TGTGCCAGTTCGTGGGACAGGAACACCGGGGAGCTGTTTTTT. Its protein product is CASSWDRNTGELFF. The variable domain in full, completed from reference TRBV19 and TRBJ2-2, reads DGGITQSPKYLFRKEGQNVTLSCEQNLNHDAMYWYRQDPGQGLRLIYYSQIVNDFQKGDIAEGYSVSREKKESFPLTVTSAQKNPTAFYLCASSWDRNTGELFFGEGSRLTVL.

The chain combines TRBV23-1 with TRBJ2-7, with D possibly being TRBD1 (5 bases). TRBV23-1 counts as an open reading frame of uncertain function. Trimming left V 4 bases short and J 2 bases short, with 24 bases between. The CDR3 consists of 18 residues. The CDR3 loop reads CASSPRGRATTDAYEQYF. The CDR3 DNA reads as TGCGCCAGCAGTCCTAGGGGCAGGGCTACTACTGACGCCTACGAGCAGTACTTC.

The gene calls are TRBV18 and TRBJ2-7, with 9 bases matching TRBD2. The V gene's germline CDR1 is KGHSH and CDR2 LQKENI. This CDR3 region has 16 residues. J gave up 3 bases and V 3 bases, and 9 bases lay outside the gene matches. The chain's CDR3 is CASSPVKGLAGYEQYF. For the CDR3, the DNA is TGTGCCAGCTCACCTGTCAAGGGACTAGCTGGCTACGAGCAGTACTTC.

This chain uses TRBV4-3 with TRBJ1-4; tentatively, D is TRBD1 (6 bases). Germline V lookup: CDR1 LGHNA, CDR2 YSLEER. V was trimmed by 2 bases and J by 5 bases, leaving 15 bases between them. This CDR3 contains 16 residues. CDR3 coding DNA: TGCGCCAGCAGCCAACTAGCCCGGACAGCCAATGAAAAACTGTTTTTT. As protein: CASSQLARTANEKLFF.

The J gene is TRBJ1-1, the V gene TRBV5-4; tentative D call: TRBD1 (5 bases). This CDR3 is built from 17 residues. V lost 2 bases to trimming and J lost 0 bases, with 17 bases between them. CDR1 is SGHNT and CDR2 is YYREEE in the germline V gene (reference sequence). CDR3 residues: CASSLVPRRGLNTEAFF. The CDR3 coding sequence is TGTGCCAGCAGCTTAGTACCGAGACGGGGCTTGAACACTGAAGCTTTCTTT.

The chain is built from TRBV7-3 and TRBJ2-5; D is undetermined. CDR3 length equals 14 residues. The germline V and J ends were trimmed by 5 bases and 1 base, with 11 bases remaining between them. From germline, CDR1 is SGHTA and CDR2 FQGTGA. The CDR3 here is CASSPFPGQETQYF. In nucleotides, the CDR3 is TGTGCCAGCAGCCCATTTCCGGGCCAAGAGACCCAGTACTTC.

Regarding this clone: The germline gene is not matched at one end of the junction; a read error may be the cause. The V and J genes are TRBV2 and TRBJ2-5; no reliable D call. Germline CDR1 reads SNHLY; CDR2 reads FYNNEI. The CDR3 runs to 10 residues. The CDR3 is CASREETQYF. CDR3 DNA: TGTGCCAGCAGGGAAGAGACCCAGTACTTC.

The CDR3 here is CASSAGNQETQYF. CDR3 nucleotides: TGTGCCAGCAGCGCAGGGAATCAAGAGACCCAGTACTTC. The chain is built from TRBV28 and TRBJ2-5, with D perhaps matching TRBD1 (5 bases). V dropped 6 bases and J dropped 2 bases, with 10 bases sitting between them. CDR3 length equals 13 residues. Germline loops: CDR1 MDHEN, CDR2 SYDVKM. Variable domain in full (rest from reference TRBV28 and TRBJ2-5): DVKVTQSSRYLVKRTGEKVFLECVQDMDHENMFWYRQDPGLGLRLIYFSYDVKMKEKGDIPEGYSVSREKKERFSLILESASTNQTSMYLCASSAGNQETQYFGPGTRLLVL.

This chain joins TRBV6-5 and TRBJ2-4, with D perhaps TRBD1 (6 bases). This CDR3 is built from 15 residues. Per the germline V gene, CDR1 is MNHEY and CDR2 is SVGAGI. The ends were cut back, 6 bases at V and 0 bases at J, with 12 bases in the middle. Here the CDR3 DNA reads TGTGCCAGCAGCTACAGGGATTTAGCCAAAAACATTCAGTACTTC. Encoded protein: CASSYRDLAKNIQYF.

The gene calls are TRBV5-4 and TRBJ2-5, with TRBD2 matching over 12 bases. Unmatched junction bases numbered 8, after V lost 3 bases and J lost 5 bases. The germline V gene encodes CDR1 SGHNT and CDR2 YYREEE (reference sequence). The CDR3 runs 16 residues. In nucleotides, the CDR3 is TGTGCCAGCAGCTCGAAACTAGCGGGAGGCTGGGAGACCCAGTACTTC. It yields the protein CASSSKLAGGWETQYF.

V is TRBV27 and J is TRBJ2-7, with 9 bases aligning to TRBD1. The germline V gene encodes CDR1 MNHEY and CDR2 SMNVEV (reference sequence). CDR3 size: 14 residues. Trimming removed 9 bases from V and 4 bases from J; junction bases left unmatched: 10. DNA of the CDR3: TGTGCCAGTGGGACAGGGAACTGGAGGTACGAGCAGTACTTC. Residues: CASGTGNWRYEQYF.

The chain couples TRBV7-9 to TRBJ1-5; 8 nucleotides agree with TRBD1. The CDR3 has 14 amino acids. Germline V gene sequence: CDR1 SEHNR, CDR2 FQNEAQ (reference sequence). Trimming cost V 5 bases and J 9 bases; bases outside gene matches: 9. CDR3 sequence: CASSVQGGDGPQHF. As DNA, the CDR3 is TGTGCCAGCAGCGTACAGGGGGGGGACGGGCCCCAGCATTTT.

This clone was recorded only once. This chain joins TRBV5-1 and TRBJ2-5; 7 bases are a match to TRBD1. Germline trimming cut 4 bases from V and 5 bases from J; bases unmatched to any gene: 8. CDR1 is SGHRS and CDR2 is YFSETQ in the germline V gene. The CDR3 loop spans 14 amino acids. For the CDR3, the DNA is TGCGCCAGCAGCCGCCGAACAGGGGAGGAGACCCAGTACTTC. Its translation is CASSRRTGEETQYF.

This chain connects TRBV10-3 to TRBJ2-5; TRBD1 aligns across 7 bases. V lost 11 bases, J lost 5 bases, and 11 bases stayed unmatched. Germline values: CDR1 ENHRY, CDR2 SYGVKD. This CDR3 region has 13 residues. The CDR3, as DNA: TGTGCCGTCGAGGGGAGACAGGGTGAGACCCAGTACTTC. It codes for CAVEGRQGETQYF.

The V gene is TRBV18, the J gene TRBJ2-1, with D perhaps TRBD2 (5 bases). Germline V CDR1 and CDR2: KGHSH, LQKENI. The V and J ends lost 3 bases and 5 bases respectively, with 8 bases between them. This CDR3 spans 13 amino acids. In nucleotides, the CDR3 is TGTGCCAGCTCACCCGGACTGAACAATGAGCAGTTCTTC. Residues: CASSPGLNNEQFF.

This clone came up once. V gene TRBV3-1 (or the pseudogene TRBV3-2) combines with J gene TRBJ2-1; 16 bases align to TRBD2. The CDR3 length is 20 residues. Trimming removed 0 bases from V and 5 bases from J; junction bases left unmatched: 10. The germline V gene encodes CDR1 LGHDT and CDR2 YNNKEL (reference sequence). The CDR3 here is CASSQEPGLAGGPKNNEQFF. The DNA of the CDR3 is TGTGCCAGCAGCCAAGAACCGGGACTAGCGGGAGGGCCGAAGAACAATGAGCAGTTCTTC.

The chain joins TRBV6-5 to TRBJ2-7; 8 bases are a match to TRBD1. This CDR3 is built from 14 residues. The germline V gene encodes CDR1 MNHEY and CDR2 SVGAGI. The J segment lost 2 bases and the V segment lost 6 bases, leaving 6 bases of the junction unmatched. The chain's CDR3 is CASSRGQGAYEQYF. The CDR3 DNA sequence: TGTGCCAGCAGCCGCGGACAGGGAGCCTACGAGCAGTACTTC.